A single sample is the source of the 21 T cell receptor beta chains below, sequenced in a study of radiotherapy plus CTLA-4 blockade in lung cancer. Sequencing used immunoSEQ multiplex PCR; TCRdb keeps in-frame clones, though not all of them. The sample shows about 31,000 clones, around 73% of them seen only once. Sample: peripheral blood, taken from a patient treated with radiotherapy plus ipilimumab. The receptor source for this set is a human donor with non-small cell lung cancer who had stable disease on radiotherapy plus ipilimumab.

Written as DNA, the CDR3 is TGCGCCAGCAGCTTGGGAGGACTGATTAATCAGCCCCAGCATTTT. It is translated as CASSLGGLINQPQHF. The V call is TRBV5-1, the J call TRBJ1-5, with no clear D. The germline CDR1 and CDR2 sequences are SGHRS and YFSETQ. The length of the CDR3 is 15 residues. V lost 0 bases, J lost 4 bases, and 11 bases lay in between.

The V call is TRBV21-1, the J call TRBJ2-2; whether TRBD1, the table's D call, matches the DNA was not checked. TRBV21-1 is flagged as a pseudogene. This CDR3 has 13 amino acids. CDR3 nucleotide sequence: TGTGCCAGCAGCGTAGGGGGCACCGGGGAGCTGTTTTTT. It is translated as CASSVGGTGELFF.

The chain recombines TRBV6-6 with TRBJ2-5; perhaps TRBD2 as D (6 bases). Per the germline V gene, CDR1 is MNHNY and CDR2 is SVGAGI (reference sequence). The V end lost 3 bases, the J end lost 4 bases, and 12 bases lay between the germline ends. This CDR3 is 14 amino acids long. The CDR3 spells CASSYDGGGETQYF. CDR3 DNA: TGTGCCAGCAGTTATGATGGGGGAGGAGAGACCCAGTACTTC.

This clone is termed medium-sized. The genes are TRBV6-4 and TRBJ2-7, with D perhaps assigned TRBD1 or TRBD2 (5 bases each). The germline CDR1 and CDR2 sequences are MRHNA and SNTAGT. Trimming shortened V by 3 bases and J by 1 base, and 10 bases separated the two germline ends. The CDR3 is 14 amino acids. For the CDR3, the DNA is TGTGCCAGCAGTGAAAGGGACGGATCCTACGAGCAGTACTTC. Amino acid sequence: CASSERDGSYEQYF.

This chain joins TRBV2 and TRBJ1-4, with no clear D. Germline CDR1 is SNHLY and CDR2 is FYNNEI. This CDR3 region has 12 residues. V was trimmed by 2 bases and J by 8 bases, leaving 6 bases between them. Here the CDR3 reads CASSERKEKLFF. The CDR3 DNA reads TGTGCCAGCAGTGAACGGAAGGAAAAACTGTTTTTT. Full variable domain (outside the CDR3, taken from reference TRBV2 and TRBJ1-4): EPEVTQTPSHQVTQMGQEVILRCVPISNHLYFYWYRQILGQKVEFLVSFYNNEISEKSEIFDDQFSVERPDGSNFTLKIRSTKLEDSAMYFCASSERKEKLFFGSGTQLSVL.

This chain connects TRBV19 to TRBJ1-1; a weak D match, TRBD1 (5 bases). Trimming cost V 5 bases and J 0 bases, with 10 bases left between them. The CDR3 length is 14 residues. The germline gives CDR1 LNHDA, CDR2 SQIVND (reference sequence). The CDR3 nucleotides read TGTGCCAGTAGTTTCGGGACGGTGAACACTGAAGCTTTCTTT. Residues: CASSFGTVNTEAFF.

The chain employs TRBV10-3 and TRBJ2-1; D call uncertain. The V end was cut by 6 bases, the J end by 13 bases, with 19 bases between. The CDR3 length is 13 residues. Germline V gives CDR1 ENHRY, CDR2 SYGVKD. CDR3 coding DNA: TGTGCCATCAGCCCAAGGGCCACCGATCCCCAGTTCTTC. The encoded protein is CAISPRATDPQFF.

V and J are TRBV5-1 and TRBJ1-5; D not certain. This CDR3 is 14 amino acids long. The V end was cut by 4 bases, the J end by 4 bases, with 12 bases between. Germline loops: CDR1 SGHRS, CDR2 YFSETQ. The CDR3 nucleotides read TGCGCCAGCAGCCCCTCTACGGGAAATCAGCCCCAGCATTTT. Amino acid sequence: CASSPSTGNQPQHF. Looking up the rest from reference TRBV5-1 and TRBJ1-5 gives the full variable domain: KAGVTQTPRYLIKTRGQQVTLSCSPISGHRSVSWYQQTPGQGLQFLFEYFSETQRNKGNFPGRFSGRQFSNSRSEMNVSTLELGDSALYLCASSPSTGNQPQHFGDGTRLSIL.

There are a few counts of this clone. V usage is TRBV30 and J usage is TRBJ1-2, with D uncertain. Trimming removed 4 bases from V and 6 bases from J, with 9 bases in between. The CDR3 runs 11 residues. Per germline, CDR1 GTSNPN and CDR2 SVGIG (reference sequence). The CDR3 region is CAWIGADGYTF. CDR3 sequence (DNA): TGTGCCTGGATCGGAGCAGATGGCTACACCTTC.

In DNA form, the CDR3 reads TGCGCCAGCAGCTTCACCGGGAGGGGAGTGGACACCGGGGAGCTGTTTTTT. It specifies CASSFTGRGVDTGELFF. V and J are TRBV5-1 and TRBJ2-2; 8 positions match TRBD2. CDR3 length: 17 residues. The J segment lost 3 bases and the V segment lost 2 bases, leaving 9 bases of the junction unmatched. Germline CDR1 SGHRS, CDR2 YFSETQ.

The DNA of the CDR3 is TGTGCCAGCAGCTCTCAGGTCCCGGGACAGGGTGAAGCTTTCTTT. Its translation is CASSSQVPGQGEAFF. The chain combines TRBV11-2 with TRBJ1-1, with TRBD1 matching 9 bases. V trimming: 4 bases; J trimming: 7 bases; junction bases outside the gene matches: 10. CDR3 size: 15 residues. Germline V lookup: CDR1 SGHAT, CDR2 FQNNGV.

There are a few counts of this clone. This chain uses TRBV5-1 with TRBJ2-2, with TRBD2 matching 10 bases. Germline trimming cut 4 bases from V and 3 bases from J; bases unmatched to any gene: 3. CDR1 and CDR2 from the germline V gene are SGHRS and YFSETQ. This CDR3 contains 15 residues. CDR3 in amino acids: CASSIGTSDTGELFF. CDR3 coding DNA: TGCGCCAGCAGCATCGGGACTAGCGACACCGGGGAGCTGTTTTTT.

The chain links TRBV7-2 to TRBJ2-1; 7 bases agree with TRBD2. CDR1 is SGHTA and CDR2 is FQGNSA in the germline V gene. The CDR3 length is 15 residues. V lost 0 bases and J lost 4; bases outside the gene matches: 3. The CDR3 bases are TGTGCCAGCAGCTTAGCGGGGGGGAGGTACAATGAGCAGTTCTTC. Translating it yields CASSLAGGRYNEQFF.

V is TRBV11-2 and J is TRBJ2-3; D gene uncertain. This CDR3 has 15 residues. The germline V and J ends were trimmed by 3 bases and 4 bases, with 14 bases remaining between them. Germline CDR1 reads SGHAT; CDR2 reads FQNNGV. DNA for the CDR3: TGTGCCAGCAGCTTTATGCCTTTGAGTGCAGATACGCAGTATTTT. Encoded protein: CASSFMPLSADTQYF.

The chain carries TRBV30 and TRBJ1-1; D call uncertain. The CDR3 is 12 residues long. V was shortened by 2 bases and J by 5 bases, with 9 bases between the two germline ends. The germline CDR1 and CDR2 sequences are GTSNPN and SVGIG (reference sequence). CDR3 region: CAWSLLWTEAFF. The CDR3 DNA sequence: TGTGCCTGGAGTTTGCTCTGGACTGAAGCTTTCTTT.

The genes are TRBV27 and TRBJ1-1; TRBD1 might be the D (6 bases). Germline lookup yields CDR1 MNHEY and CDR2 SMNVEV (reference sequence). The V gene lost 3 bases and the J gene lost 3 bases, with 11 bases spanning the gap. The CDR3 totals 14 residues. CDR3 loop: CASSFIAGDTEAFF. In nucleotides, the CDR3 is TGTGCCAGCAGTTTTATTGCAGGGGACACTGAAGCTTTCTTT.

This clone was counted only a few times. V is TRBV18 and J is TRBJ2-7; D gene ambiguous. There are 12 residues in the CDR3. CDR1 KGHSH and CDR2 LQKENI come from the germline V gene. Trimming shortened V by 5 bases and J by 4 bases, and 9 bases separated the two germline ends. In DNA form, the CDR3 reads TGTGCCAGCTCAGACCAAGGATACGAGCAGTACTTC. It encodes CASSDQGYEQYF. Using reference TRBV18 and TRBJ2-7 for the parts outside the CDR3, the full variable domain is NAGVMQNPRHLVRRRGQEARLRCSPMKGHSHVYWYRQLPEEGLKFMVYLQKENIIDESGMPKERFSAEFPKEGPSILRIQQVVRGDSAAYFCASSDQGYEQYFGPGTRLTVT.

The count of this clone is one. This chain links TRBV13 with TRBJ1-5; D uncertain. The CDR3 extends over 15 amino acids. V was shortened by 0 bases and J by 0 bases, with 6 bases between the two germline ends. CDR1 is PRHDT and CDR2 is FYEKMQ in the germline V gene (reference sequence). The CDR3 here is CASSLGRTSNQPQHF. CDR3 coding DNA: TGTGCCAGCAGCTTAGGCAGGACTAGCAATCAGCCCCAGCATTTT.

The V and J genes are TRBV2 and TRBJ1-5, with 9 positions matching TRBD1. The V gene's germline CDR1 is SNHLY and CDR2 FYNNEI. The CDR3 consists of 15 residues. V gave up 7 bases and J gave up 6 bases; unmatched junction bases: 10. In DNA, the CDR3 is TGTGCCAGCACTTTGGACAGGGGTTACGGTCAGCCCCAGCATTTT. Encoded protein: CASTLDRGYGQPQHF.

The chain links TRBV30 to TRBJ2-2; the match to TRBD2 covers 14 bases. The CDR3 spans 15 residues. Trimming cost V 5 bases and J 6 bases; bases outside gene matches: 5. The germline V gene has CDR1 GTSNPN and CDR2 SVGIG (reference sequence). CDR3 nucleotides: TGTGCCTGGGCGCGGGGACTAGCGGGGGCCGGGGAGCTGTTTTTT. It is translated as CAWARGLAGAGELFF.

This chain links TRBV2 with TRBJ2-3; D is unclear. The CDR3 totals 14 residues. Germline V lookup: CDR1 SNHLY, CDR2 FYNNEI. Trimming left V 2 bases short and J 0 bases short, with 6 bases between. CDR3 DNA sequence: TGTGCCAGCAGTGAACAAACTAGCACAGATACGCAGTATTTT. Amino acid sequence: CASSEQTSTDTQYF.